This TCR beta chain was recorded in a study of cytomegalovirus exposure and HLA in healthy donors. Study findings and constraints: Later work showed greater clonal expansion in HLA-associated TCR beta chains than in equally common others.

The CDR3 loop spans 13 amino acids. Germline V lookup: CDR1 SGHNT, CDR2 YYREEE (reference sequence). Donors were ostensibly healthy at sampling, although undocumented immune exposures were probable. PCR amplification relied on 60 Vbeta primers (plus 13 Jbeta primers). The table came from immunoSEQ multiplex PCR; TCRdb's copy has only in-frame clones and leaves some out. The table has tens of thousands of clones, about two thirds seen once. For this clone: Its antigen is unknown. Compared with germline, one end of the junction differs, possibly owing to a read error.

The sample taken for sequencing was PBMCs. This clonotype originated in a boy aged 5 to 17 in good health and CMV-seropositive. V gene TRBV5-4 combines with J gene TRBJ2-1, with 7 bases aligning to TRBD2. The CDR3 DNA reads as TGTGCCAGCAGCTTGGCATCTTGGGACTACTCACTCTTC. Translation: CASSLASWDYSLF.